The clone carrying this T cell receptor beta chain occurred once. This sample was taken from a study of PD-L1 blockade in urothelial cancer. Per the germline V gene, CDR1 is SNHLY and CDR2 is FYNNEI. With 7 bases removed from V and 5 bases from J, the gap between germline ends came to 12 bases. The CDR3 runs 13 residues. As for time point: pretreatment peripheral blood. Method: immunoSEQ multiplex PCR; TCRdb's copy keeps in-frame clones and lacks some. Here the sample spans tens of thousands of clones, 70% to 90% being singletons. The sequence came from a man between 40 and 49 years old with urothelial cancer. The chain links TRBV2 to TRBJ1-5, with D unresolved. The sample was PBMCs, taken around atezolizumab (anti-PD-L1) treatment. CDR3 region: CASNGRADQPQHF. For the CDR3, the DNA is TGTGCCAGCAACGGGAGGGCTGATCAGCCCCAGCATTTT.